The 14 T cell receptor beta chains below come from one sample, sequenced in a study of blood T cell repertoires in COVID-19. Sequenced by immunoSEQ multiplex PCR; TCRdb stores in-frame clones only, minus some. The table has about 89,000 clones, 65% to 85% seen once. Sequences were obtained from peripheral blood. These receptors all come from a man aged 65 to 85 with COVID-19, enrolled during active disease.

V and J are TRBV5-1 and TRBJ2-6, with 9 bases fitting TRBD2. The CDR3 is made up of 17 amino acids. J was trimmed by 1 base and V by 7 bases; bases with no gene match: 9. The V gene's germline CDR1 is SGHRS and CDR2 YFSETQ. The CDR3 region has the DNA TGCGCCAGCGACTTGAGCGGGGGGCCATCTGGGGCCAACGTCCTGACTTTC. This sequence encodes CASDLSGGPSGANVLTF.

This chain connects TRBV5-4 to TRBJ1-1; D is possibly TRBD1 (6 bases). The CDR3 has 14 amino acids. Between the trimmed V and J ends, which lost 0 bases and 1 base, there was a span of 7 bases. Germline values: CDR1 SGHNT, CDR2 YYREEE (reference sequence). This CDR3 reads CASSLGTENTEAFF. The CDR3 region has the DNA TGTGCCAGCAGCTTGGGGACAGAGAACACTGAAGCTTTCTTT.

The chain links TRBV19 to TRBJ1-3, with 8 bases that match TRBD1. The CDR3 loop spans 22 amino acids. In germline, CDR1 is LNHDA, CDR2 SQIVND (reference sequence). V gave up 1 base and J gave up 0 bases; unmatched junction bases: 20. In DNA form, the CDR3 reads TGTGCCAGTAGTATAGGAGGATCGAGAAGGACAGGGAGTCTCCACTCTGGAAACACCATATATTTT. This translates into CASSIGGSRRTGSLHSGNTIYF.

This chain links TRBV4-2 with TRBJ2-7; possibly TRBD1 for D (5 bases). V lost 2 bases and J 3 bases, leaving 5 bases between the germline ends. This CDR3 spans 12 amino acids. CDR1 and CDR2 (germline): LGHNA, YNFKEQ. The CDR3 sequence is CASSQQGYEQYF. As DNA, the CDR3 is TGTGCCAGCAGCCAACAGGGCTACGAGCAGTACTTC.

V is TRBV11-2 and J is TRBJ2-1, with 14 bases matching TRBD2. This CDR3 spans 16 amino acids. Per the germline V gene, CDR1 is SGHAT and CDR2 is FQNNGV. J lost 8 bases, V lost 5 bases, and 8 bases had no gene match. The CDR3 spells CASSRRLAGGLDEQFF. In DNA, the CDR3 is TGTGCCAGCAGCCGACGACTAGCGGGGGGGTTGGATGAGCAGTTCTTC.

CDR3 region: CASSSDRKGKEKLFF. CDR3 sequence (DNA): TGTGCCAGCAGTTCCGACAGGAAGGGGAAGGAAAAACTGTTTTTT. This chain links TRBV6-2 or TRBV6-3 with TRBJ1-4; possible D gene TRBD1, 6 bases. The V end was cut by 4 bases, the J end by 8 bases, with 17 bases between. Germline lookup yields CDR1 MNHEY and CDR2 SVGEGT. The CDR3 contains 15 residues.

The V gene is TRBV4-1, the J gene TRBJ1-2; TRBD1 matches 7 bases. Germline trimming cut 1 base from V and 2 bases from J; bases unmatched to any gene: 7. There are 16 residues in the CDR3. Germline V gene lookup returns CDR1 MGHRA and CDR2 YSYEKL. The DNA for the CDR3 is TGCGCCAGCAGCCAAGTCGGACAGGAAGACAACTATGGCTACACCTTC. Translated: CASSQVGQEDNYGYTF.

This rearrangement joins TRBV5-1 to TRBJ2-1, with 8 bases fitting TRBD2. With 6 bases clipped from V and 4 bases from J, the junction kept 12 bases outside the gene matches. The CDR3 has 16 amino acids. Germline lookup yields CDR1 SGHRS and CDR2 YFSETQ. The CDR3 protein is CASTPGREALYNEQFF. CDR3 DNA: TGCGCCAGCACCCCGGGGCGGGAGGCCCTTTACAATGAGCAGTTCTTC.

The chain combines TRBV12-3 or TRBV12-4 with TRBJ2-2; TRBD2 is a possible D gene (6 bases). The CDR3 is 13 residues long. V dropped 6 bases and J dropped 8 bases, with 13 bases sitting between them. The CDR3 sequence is CASRPVGRGELFF. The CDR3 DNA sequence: TGTGCCAGCAGACCAGTGGGGAGGGGGGAGCTGTTTTTT.

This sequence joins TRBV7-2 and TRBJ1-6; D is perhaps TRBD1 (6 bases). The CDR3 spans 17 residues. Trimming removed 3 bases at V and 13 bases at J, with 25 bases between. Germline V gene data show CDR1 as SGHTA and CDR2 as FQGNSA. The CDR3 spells CASSFSITGTLSAPLHF. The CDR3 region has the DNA TGTGCCAGCAGCTTCTCAATTACCGGGACATTATCAGCGCCCCTCCACTTT.

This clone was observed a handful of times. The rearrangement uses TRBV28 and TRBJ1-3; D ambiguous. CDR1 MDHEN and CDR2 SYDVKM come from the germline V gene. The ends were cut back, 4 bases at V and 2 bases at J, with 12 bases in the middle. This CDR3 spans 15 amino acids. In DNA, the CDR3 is TGTGCCAGCAGTTCAGTCAGCGGGGCTGGAAACACCATATATTTT. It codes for CASSSVSGAGNTIYF.

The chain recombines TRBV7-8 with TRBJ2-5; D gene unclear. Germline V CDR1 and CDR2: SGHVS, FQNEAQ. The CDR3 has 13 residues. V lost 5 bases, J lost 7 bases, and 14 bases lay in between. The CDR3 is CASSDSLSGTQYF. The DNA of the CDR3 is TGTGCCAGCAGCGACTCCCTATCCGGGACCCAGTACTTC.

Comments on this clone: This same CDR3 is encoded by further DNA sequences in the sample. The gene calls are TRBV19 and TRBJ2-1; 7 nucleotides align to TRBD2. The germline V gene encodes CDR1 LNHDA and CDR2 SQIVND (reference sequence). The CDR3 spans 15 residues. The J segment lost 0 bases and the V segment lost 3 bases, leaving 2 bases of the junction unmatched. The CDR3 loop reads CASSIGRSSYNEQFF. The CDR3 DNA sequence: TGTGCCAGTAGTATCGGGAGGAGCTCCTACAATGAGCAGTTCTTC.

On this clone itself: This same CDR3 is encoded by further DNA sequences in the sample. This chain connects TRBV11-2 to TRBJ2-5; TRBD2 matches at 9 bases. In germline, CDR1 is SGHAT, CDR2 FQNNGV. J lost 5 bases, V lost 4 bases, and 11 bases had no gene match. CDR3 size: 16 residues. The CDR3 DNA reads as TGTGCCAGCAGCTCCGCGAGCGGGAGGAAGGGTGAGACCCAGTACTTC. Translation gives CASSSASGRKGETQYF.